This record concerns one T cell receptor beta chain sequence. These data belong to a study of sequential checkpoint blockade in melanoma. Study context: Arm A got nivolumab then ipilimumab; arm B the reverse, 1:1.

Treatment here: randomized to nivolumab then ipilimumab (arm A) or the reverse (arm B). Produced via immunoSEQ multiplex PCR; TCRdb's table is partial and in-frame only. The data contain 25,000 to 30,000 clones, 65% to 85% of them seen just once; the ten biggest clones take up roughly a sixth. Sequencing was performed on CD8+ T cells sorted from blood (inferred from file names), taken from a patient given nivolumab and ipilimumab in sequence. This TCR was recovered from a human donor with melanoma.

CDR3 in DNA: TGTGCCAGCAGGGCGGACAGGGTCACTGAAGCTTTCTTT. Protein: CASRADRVTEAFF. The genes are TRBV5-4 and TRBJ1-1; 8 nucleotides agree with TRBD1. The J segment lost 4 bases and the V segment lost 5 bases, leaving 4 bases of the junction unmatched. This CDR3 spans 13 amino acids. Germline CDR1 reads SGHNT; CDR2 reads YYREEE (reference sequence).